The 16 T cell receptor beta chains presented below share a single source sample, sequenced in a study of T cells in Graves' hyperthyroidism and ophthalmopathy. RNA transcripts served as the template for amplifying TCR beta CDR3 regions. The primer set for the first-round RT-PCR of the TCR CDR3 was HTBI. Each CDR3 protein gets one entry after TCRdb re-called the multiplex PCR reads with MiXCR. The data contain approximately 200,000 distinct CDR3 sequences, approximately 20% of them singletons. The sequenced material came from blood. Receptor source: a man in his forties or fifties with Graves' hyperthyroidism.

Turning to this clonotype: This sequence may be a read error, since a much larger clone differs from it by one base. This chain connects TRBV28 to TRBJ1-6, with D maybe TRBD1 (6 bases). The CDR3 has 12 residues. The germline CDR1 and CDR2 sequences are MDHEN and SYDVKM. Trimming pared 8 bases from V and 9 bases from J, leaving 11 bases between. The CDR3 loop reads CASGGYGSPLHF. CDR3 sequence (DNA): TGTGCCAGCGGGGGCTATGGTTCACCCCTCCACTTT.

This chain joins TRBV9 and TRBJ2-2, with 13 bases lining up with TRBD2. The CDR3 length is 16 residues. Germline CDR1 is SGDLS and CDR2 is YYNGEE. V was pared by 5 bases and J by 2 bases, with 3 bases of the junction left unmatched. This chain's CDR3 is CASSGTSGINTGELFF. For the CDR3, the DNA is TGTGCCAGCAGTGGGACTAGCGGGATCAACACCGGGGAGCTGTTTTTT.

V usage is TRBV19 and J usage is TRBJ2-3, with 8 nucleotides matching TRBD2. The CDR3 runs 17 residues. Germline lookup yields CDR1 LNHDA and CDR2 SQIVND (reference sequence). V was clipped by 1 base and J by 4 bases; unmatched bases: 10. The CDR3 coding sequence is TGTGCCAGTAGTATAGGGGGTACTAGCGGATACTCAGATACGCAGTATTTT. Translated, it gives CASSIGGTSGYSDTQYF.

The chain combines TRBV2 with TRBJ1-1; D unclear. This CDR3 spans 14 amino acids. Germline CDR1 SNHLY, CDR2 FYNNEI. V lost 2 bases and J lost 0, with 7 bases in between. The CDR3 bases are TGTGCCAGCAGTGAATTATTGATGAACACTGAAGCTTTCTTT. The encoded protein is CASSELLMNTEAFF.

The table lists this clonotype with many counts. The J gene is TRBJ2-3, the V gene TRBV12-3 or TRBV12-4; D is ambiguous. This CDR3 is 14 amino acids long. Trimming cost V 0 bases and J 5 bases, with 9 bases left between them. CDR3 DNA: TGTGCCAGCAGTTTAGCGGGATCTGGAGATACGCAGTATTTT. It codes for CASSLAGSGDTQYF.

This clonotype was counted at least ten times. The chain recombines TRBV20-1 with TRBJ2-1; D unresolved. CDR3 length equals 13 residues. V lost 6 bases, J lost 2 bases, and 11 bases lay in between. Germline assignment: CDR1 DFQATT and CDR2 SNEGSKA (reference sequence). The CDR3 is CSAPNLTYNEQFF. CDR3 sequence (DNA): TGCAGTGCCCCTAATCTTACCTACAATGAGCAGTTCTTC.

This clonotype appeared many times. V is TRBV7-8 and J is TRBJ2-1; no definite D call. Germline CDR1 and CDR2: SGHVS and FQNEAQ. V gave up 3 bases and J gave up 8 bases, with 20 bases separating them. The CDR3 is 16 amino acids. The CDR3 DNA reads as TGTGCCAGCAGCTTCATACAGACATCGGCGCTGGATGAGCAGTTCTTC. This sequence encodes CASSFIQTSALDEQFF.

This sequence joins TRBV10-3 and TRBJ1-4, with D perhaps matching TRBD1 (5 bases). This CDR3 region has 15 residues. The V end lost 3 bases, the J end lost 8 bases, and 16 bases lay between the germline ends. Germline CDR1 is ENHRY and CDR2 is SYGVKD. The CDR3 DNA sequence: TGTGCCATCAGTGACCTCGGAGGGGAGGAAGAAAAACTGTTTTTT. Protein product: CAISDLGGEEEKLFF.

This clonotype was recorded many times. The CDR3 coding sequence is TGTGCCAGCAGTTACCTAGCGGGGGGGGAAGAGACCCAGTACTTC. This sequence encodes CASSYLAGGEETQYF. The V and J genes are TRBV6-5 and TRBJ2-5, with 12 bases aligning to TRBD2. The CDR3 has 15 amino acids. The germline gives CDR1 MNHEY, CDR2 SVGAGI. With V trimmed by 2 bases and J by 3 bases, 1 base remained unmatched.

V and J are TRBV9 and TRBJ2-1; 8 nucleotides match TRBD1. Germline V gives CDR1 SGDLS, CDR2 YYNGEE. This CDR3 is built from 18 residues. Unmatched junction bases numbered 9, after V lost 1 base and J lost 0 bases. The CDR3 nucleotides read TGTGCCAGCAGCGTACGGACAGGGTCGTCTAGCTCCTACAATGAGCAGTTCTTC. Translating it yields CASSVRTGSSSSYNEQFF. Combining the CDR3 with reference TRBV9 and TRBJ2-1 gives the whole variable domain DSGVTQTPKHLITATGQRVTLRCSPRSGDLSVYWYQQSLDQGLQFLIQYYNGEERAKGNILERFSAQQFPDLHSELNLSSLELGDSALYFCASSVRTGSSSSYNEQFFGPGTRLTVL.

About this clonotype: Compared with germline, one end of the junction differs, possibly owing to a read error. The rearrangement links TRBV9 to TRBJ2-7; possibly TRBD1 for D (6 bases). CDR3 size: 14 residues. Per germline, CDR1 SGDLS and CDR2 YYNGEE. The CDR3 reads CASSVAADSYEQHF. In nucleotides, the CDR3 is TGTGCCAGCAGCGTAGCCGCGGACAGCTACGAGCAGCACTTC.

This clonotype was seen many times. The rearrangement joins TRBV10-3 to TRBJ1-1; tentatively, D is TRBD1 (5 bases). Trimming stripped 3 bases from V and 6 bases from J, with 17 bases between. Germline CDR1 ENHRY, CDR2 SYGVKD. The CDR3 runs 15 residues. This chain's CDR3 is CAISDPGRLASEAFF. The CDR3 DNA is TGTGCCATCAGTGATCCGGGACGATTGGCATCTGAAGCTTTCTTT.

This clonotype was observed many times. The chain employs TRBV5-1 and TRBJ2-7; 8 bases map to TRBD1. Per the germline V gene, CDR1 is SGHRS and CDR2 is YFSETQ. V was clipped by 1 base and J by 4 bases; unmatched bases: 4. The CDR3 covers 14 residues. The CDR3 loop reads CASSLSRGLYEQYF. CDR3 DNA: TGCGCCAGCAGCTTGTCCAGGGGGCTGTACGAGCAGTACTTC.

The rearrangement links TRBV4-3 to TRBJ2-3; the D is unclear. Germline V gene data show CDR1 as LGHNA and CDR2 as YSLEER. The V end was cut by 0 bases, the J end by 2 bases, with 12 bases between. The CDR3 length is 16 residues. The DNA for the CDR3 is TGCGCCAGCAGCCAAGAGACGGAGACCTACACAGATACGCAGTATTTT. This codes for CASSQETETYTDTQYF.

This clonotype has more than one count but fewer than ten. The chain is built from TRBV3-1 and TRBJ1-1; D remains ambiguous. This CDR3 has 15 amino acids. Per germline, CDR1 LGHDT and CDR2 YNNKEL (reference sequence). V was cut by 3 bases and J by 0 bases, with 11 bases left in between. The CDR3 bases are TGTGCCAGCAGCCACTCGGCGGCGGTGAACACTGAAGCTTTCTTT. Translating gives CASSHSAAVNTEAFF. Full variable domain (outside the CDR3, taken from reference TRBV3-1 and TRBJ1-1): DTAVSQTPKYLVTQMGNDKSIKCEQNLGHDTMYWYKQDSKKFLKIMFSYNNKELIINETVPNRFSPKSPDKAHLNLHINSLELGDSAVYFCASSHSAAVNTEAFFGQGTRLTVV.

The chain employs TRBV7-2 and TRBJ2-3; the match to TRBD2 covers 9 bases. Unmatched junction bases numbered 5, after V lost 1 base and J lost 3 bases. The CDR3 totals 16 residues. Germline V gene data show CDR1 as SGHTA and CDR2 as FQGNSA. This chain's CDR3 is CASSLGIAGATDTQYF. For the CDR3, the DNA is TGTGCCAGCAGCTTAGGTATAGCGGGGGCAACAGATACGCAGTATTTT.